What follows is one TCR beta chain and its context. Its target is unknown. A junction end diverges from the germline sequence, so it may reflect a read error. Germline V gene data show CDR1 as MNHNS and CDR2 as SASEGT. The CDR3 is made up of 15 amino acids. The data are from a study of glioma-infiltrating T cells. Regarding the study as a whole: Only very few CDR3 sequences appeared in both tissue and blood. Gliomas, especially low-grade, showed above-expected tissue-blood divergence; non-neoplastic patients showed below.

The iRepertoire nested amplicon-rescue multiplex PCR amplified TCR alpha and beta CDR3s from RNA. Tissue mRNA or PBMC total RNA, about 85-400 ng, went into one-step reverse transcription and amplification. A single record per CDR3 protein comes from TCRdb applying MiXCR to the multiplex PCR reads. Seen here are about 93,000 distinct CDR3 sequences, 35% to 50% observed once, and the top ten hold around two fifths. Sequenced sample: glioma tissue, nonneoplastic brain tissue, or PBMCs (not recorded which). The rearrangement links TRBV6-1 to TRBJ2-2; a possible D gene is TRBD2 (6 bases). This sequence was found in a human donor with low-grade glioma or glioblastoma, undergoing nonglioma brain surgery, or in good health (not recorded which). CDR3 region: CASTEITGVTEELFF. The CDR3 DNA reads as TGTGCCAGCACCGAAATTACGGGGGTCACCGAGGAGCTGTTTTTT.